This TCR beta chain was found in a study of T-cell memory formation after mild COVID-19 (dated by TCRdb to about 2021). For context, the study as a whole: TCR sequence clusters from the two donors were largely donor specific. In a couple of donors, T-cell clones that expanded and contracted after mild COVID-19 were tracked by sequencing TCRalpha and TCRbeta repertoires over time. Two young, previously healthy adult volunteers, one female and one male, were included in the cohort.

Instrument used: Illumina NovaSeq 6000. TCRalpha and TCRbeta cDNA libraries were built by 5'RACE with constant-segment primers, adding sample barcodes and unique molecular identifiers. RNA was extracted from every sample with Trizol reagent. The libraries were amplified in two PCR steps, and the second step added a second sample barcode and Illumina TruSeq adapters. Sequencing of the libraries was done on an Illumina NovaSeq, producing 2 x 150 bp paired-end reads. Under the source paper's analysis protocol: Reads were demultiplexed and collapsed into UMI-guided consensus sequences with migec v1.2.7. Using mixcr v2.1.11, the UMI consensuses were aligned to TRA and TRB V and J templates and assembled into clonotypes. Expanded or contracted clonotypes were those called significant by both edgeR and NoisET, with noise models trained on biological replicates. For edgeR calls, the cutoffs were a false discovery rate-adjusted p below 0.01 and a log2 fold-change threshold of 1. As an exploratory analysis of dynamics, PCA with hierarchical clustering was applied to max-normalized trajectories of the 1000 most abundant clonotypes. Each responding clone was given a CD4 or CD8 phenotype based on the CD4+ and CD8+ repertoires, which had been sequenced separately. The public reads were reprocessed in TCRdb via fastp at Q25 and MiXCR, keeping in-frame beta chains. Entries are consolidated by CDR3 protein sequence, retaining the most common genes and DNA. Clone size and V and J calls follow TCRdb, not the original study. Present in this sample are a few hundred thousand distinct CDR3 sequences, 16% of which were seen just once. The top ten clones comprise under 25% of the sample.

Based on the germline V gene (reference sequence), the CDR1 and CDR2 sequences are SEHNR and FQNEAQ. The germline ends are 25 bases apart after V is trimmed by 4 bases and J by 4 bases. The CDR3 runs 19 amino acids, cysteine and phenylalanine included. Only the CDR3 portion is preserved as DNA: 57 bases, with reading frame beginning at the first base. As regards this clonotype: Its antigen remains unidentified. No qualities accompany the bases; no much larger clone lies one base away.

Overall study outcomes, separate from this receptor: Some responding clones were detected in pre-infection memory, suggesting pre-existing cross-reactive memory T cells joined the SARS-CoV-2 response. Contracting CD4+ clones were located mainly in the CM and EM memory subsets, whereas CD8+ clones were found to be enriched in EMRA. Clones that contracted from day 15 to 85 showed balanced CD4/CD8 phenotypes, whereas a second wave of clones that expanded from day 15 to 37 leaned towards CD4+. Whether the second-wave clones peaking on day 37 were SARS-CoV-2 specific was not confirmed. The study included only a couple of mild cases, and larger cohorts that include severe cases with pre-infection samples were judged to be necessary.

Ficoll-Paque density gradient centrifugation was used to isolate PBMCs. Material for sequencing was PBMCs or a T cell subset sorted from them (not recorded which). This receptor was taken from a man between 18 and 35 years old who had mild COVID-19 (a few samples of this study predate the infection). The sample titles of this study are shuffled in the database, so cell type and time point are left out; the donor was told from shared clones. Recombination joined TRBV7-9 with TRBJ2-2; the D region possibly corresponds to TRBD1 (5 bases align). Here the CDR3 is given as CASSSTFLTDSRVTGELFF. The DNA sequence follows: TGTGCCAGCAGCTCGACCTTCTTGACAGACTCTCGAGTCACCGGGGAGCTGTTTTTT.